The rows below give T cell receptor beta chains drawn from one sample of a study of blood T cell repertoires in COVID-19. Method: immunoSEQ multiplex PCR; TCRdb's copy keeps in-frame clones and lacks some. The data show about 130,000 clones, around 85% seen once. Sequencing was performed on PBMCs or T cells enriched from blood (not recorded which). Receptor source: a middle-aged man who had recovered from COVID-19. Both conserved end residues are part of each CDR3. The D gene is left open where the match is weak. The size of a clone is reported for some rows only, either as once, few or many, or as a class for expanded clones.

v_gene	j_gene	abundance	d_gene	CDR3nt	CDR3aa
TRBV5-1	TRBJ1-6	NA	TRBD1	TGCGCCAGCAGCTTGGAGGGGACAGTTTCATCTGGTTCACCCCTCCACTTT	CASSLEGTVSSGSPLHF
TRBV14	TRBJ2-2	NA	TRBD2	TGTGCCAGCAGCTGGACTAGCGGGGGCCCGAACACCGGGGAGCTGTTTTTT	CASSWTSGGPNTGELFF
TRBV5-6	TRBJ1-2	NA	NA	TGTGCCAGCAGCCCTGACACTGGCGGCTACACCTTC	CASSPDTGGYTF
TRBV5-1	TRBJ2-1	NA	TRBD2	TGCGCCAGCAGCTTAACCACTAGCGGGGTTAGGAATGAGCAGTTCTTC	CASSLTTSGVRNEQFF
TRBV11-2	TRBJ2-1	NA	NA	TGTGCCAGCAGGAGGGTTTCGGACAATGAGCAGTTCTTC	CASRRVSDNEQFF
TRBV9	TRBJ2-2	NA	NA	TGTGCCAGCAGCGTAGCCAGGGCTACCGGGGAGCTGTTTTTT	CASSVARATGELFF
TRBV18	TRBJ1-6	NA	TRBD1	TGTGCCAGCACCGACAGGGTAGATTCACCCCTCCACTTT	CASTDRVDSPLHF
TRBV4-3	TRBJ2-2	NA	NA	TGCGCCAGCAGCCAAGAAAGGGGCGGGGAGCTGTTTTTT	CASSQERGGELFF
TRBV27	TRBJ1-2	NA	NA	TGTGCCAGCAGCCCGCGACCCGTTGTAACAGTCTATGGCTACACCTTC	CASSPRPVVTVYGYTF
TRBV6-5	TRBJ1-2	NA	TRBD1	TGTGCCAGCAGCCCCGGGACAGAAACAGGCTACACCTTC	CASSPGTETGYTF
TRBV5-1	TRBJ2-4	NA	TRBD2	TGCGCCAGCAGGGGACTACTTAGCGAAAACATTCAGTACTTC	CASRGLLSENIQYF
TRBV24-1	TRBJ2-7	NA	NA	TGTGCCACCAGTGATTTTGGGCAGGGCTGGGAGCAGTACTTC	CATSDFGQGWEQYF
TRBV7-8	TRBJ1-6	NA	NA	TGTGCCAGCAGCTTAGCGGAGGATTCACCCCTCCACTTT	CASSLAEDSPLHF
TRBV10-3	TRBJ2-5	NA	NA	TGTGCCATCAGTGGCCGGGACAACCAAGAGACCCAGTACTTC	CAISGRDNQETQYF
TRBV6-5	TRBJ2-7	NA	NA	TGTGCCAGCGAGGCTTCAATCTCCTACGAGCAGTACTTC	CASEASISYEQYF
TRBV7-2	TRBJ2-7	few	TRBD2	TGTGCCAGCAGCTCTAGCGGGGGGACTTCCTACGAGCAGTACTTC	CASSSSGGTSYEQYF
TRBV30	TRBJ2-5	NA	NA	TGTGCCTGGAGCCCAGGACAGCCTCAGTACTTC	CAWSPGQPQYF
TRBV6-5	TRBJ2-5	NA	NA	TGTGCCAGCAGTTACGTTAACAGAAATCCCCAAGAGACCCAGTACTTC	CASSYVNRNPQETQYF
TRBV4-1	TRBJ1-3	NA	NA	TGCGCCAGCAGCCAGCCGGTTGCGGGGATCACTGGAAACACCATATATTTT	CASSQPVAGITGNTIYF
TRBV5-1	TRBJ2-5	NA	NA	TGCGCCAGCAGCTTGAGCTTAGCGACGCACCAAGAGACCCAGTACTTC	CASSLSLATHQETQYF
TRBV10-1	TRBJ1-1	NA	NA	TGCGCCAGCAGTGAGGCGGGGAGGGGCACTGAAGCTTTCTTT	CASSEAGRGTEAFF
TRBV10-3	TRBJ1-6	NA	NA	TGTGCCATCGCCGCAGGGAAAAATTCACCCCTCCACTTT	CAIAAGKNSPLHF
TRBV9	TRBJ2-7	NA	TRBD2	TGTGCCAGCAGCGCCCGACTAGCGGGGGCTGCCTACGAGCAGTACTTC	CASSARLAGAAYEQYF
TRBV7-8	TRBJ1-3	NA	NA	TGTGCCAGCAGCTCGCGGAGGACGGACTCTGGAAACACCATATATTTT	CASSSRRTDSGNTIYF
TRBV19	TRBJ1-1	NA	TRBD1	TGTGCCAGCCAGACAGGGGCCGCCAACACTGAAGCTTTCTTT	CASQTGAANTEAFF
TRBV29-1	TRBJ1-2	NA	NA	TGCAGCGTTGTGGAGGGGCGAGGCTACACCTTC	CSVVEGRGYTF
TRBV27	TRBJ2-5	NA	NA	TGTGCCAGCAGTTTATCGGCATCCATGAAGACCCAGTACTTC	CASSLSASMKTQYF
TRBV5-4	TRBJ1-5	NA	NA	TGTGCCAGCAGCTTAAGGGGTGGCAATCAGCCCCAGCATTTT	CASSLRGGNQPQHF
TRBV11-2	TRBJ1-3	NA	NA	TGTGCCAGCAGCTTAGGCGGATTTTCTGGAAACACCATATATTTT	CASSLGGFSGNTIYF
TRBV24-1	TRBJ2-1	once	TRBD1	TGTGCCACCAGTGATTCTAACAGGGGAAATGAGCAGTTCTTC	CATSDSNRGNEQFF
TRBV24-1	TRBJ2-2	many	NA	TGTGCCACCAGGGGCCAGAACACCGGGGAGCTGTTTTTT	CATRGQNTGELFF
TRBV24-1	TRBJ2-3	NA	NA	TGTGCCACCAGTGACGGGGGCACAGATACGCAGTATTTT	CATSDGGTDTQYF
TRBV10-3	TRBJ2-7	few	TRBD1	TGTGCCATCAGCATGGAGGGGACAGGGGCCTACGAGCAGTACTTC	CAISMEGTGAYEQYF
TRBV7-9	TRBJ1-2	once	TRBD1	TGTGCCAGCAGCAAAACAGGGGACACTAACTATGGCTACACCTTC	CASSKTGDTNYGYTF
TRBV18	TRBJ2-7	NA	NA	TGTGCCAGCTCACCACTTACAGGGAGCTACGAGCAGTACTTC	CASSPLTGSYEQYF
TRBV19	TRBJ2-1	NA	NA	TGTGCCAGTAGTATCAGAGGTTCTGCAGGGAATGAGCAGTTCTTC	CASSIRGSAGNEQFF
TRBV11-2	TRBJ2-5	NA	NA	TGTGCCAGCAGCTTAGGGCCTAGCAGGGAGACCCAGTACTTC	CASSLGPSRETQYF
TRBV4-3	TRBJ2-7	NA	NA	TGCGCCAGCAGCCAAAAAGACTTGCGGACCTACGAGCAGTACTTC	CASSQKDLRTYEQYF
TRBV11-2	TRBJ1-2	NA	NA	TGTGCCAGCAGCTTAGTCCGGGAAACCTATGGCTACACCTTC	CASSLVRETYGYTF
TRBV5-5	TRBJ1-1	NA	NA	TGTGCCAGCAGCTTGGTACTCAACACTGAAGCTTTCTTT	CASSLVLNTEAFF
TRBV19	TRBJ1-4	NA	NA	TGTGCCAGTAGTCGAGACCCGACCGGAGACGAAAAACTGTTTTTT	CASSRDPTGDEKLFF
TRBV6-5	TRBJ1-4	NA	NA	TGTGCCAGCAGTTACTCGAAAGCAACTAAAAAACTGTTTTTT	CASSYSKATKKLFF
TRBV5-1	TRBJ2-7	NA	NA	TGCGCCAGCAGCTTGCTAAACTACGAGCAGTACTTC	CASSLLNYEQYF
TRBV4-2	TRBJ1-3	NA	TRBD1	TGTGCCAGCAGCCAACACGGACAGGGAATCTCTGGAAACACCATATATTTT	CASSQHGQGISGNTIYF
TRBV15	TRBJ2-2	NA	NA	TGTGCCACCAGCAGAGATGGGGCGCCCGGGGAGCTGTTTTTT	CATSRDGAPGELFF
TRBV7-2	TRBJ2-2	NA	TRBD2	TGTGCCAGCAGCTTTACGGCTAGCGGGGCCGGGGAGCTGTTTTTT	CASSFTASGAGELFF
TRBV7-2	TRBJ1-4	NA	NA	TGTGCCAGCAGCCCGGGAGGGGCGGAAAAACTGTTTTTT	CASSPGGAEKLFF
TRBV19	TRBJ2-3	NA	NA	TGTGCCAGTAGTATCGGGAGCACAGATACGCAGTATTTT	CASSIGSTDTQYF
TRBV24-1	TRBJ2-2	NA	TRBD1	TGTGCCACCAGTGCCCTTCCGGGACAGGGGTATGGCGGGGAGCTGTTTTTT	CATSALPGQGYGGELFF
TRBV24-1	TRBJ2-7	NA	TRBD1	TGTGCCACCAGTTCGGCAGGGGGACGGCACGAGCAGTACTTC	CATSSAGGRHEQYF
TRBV7-9	TRBJ2-1	NA	NA	TGTGCCAGCAGCTTAGCAGAATACAGGGATGAGCAGTTCTTC	CASSLAEYRDEQFF
TRBV19	TRBJ1-1	NA	NA	TGTGCCAGTAGTATTCTGGGCAGCTTGAACACTGAAGCTTTCTTT	CASSILGSLNTEAFF
TRBV6-5	TRBJ1-2	NA	TRBD1	TGTGCCAGCAGTTCCCGGGACAGCATTAACTATGGCTACACCTTC	CASSSRDSINYGYTF